This T cell receptor (beta chain) was captured by sequencing in a study of cytomegalovirus exposure and HLA in healthy donors. Background on the study: Researchers found that 81% of about 400 genotyped donors fell within the Caucasian-associated ancestry cluster.

The PCR used 60 Vbeta and 13 Jbeta primers. TCRdb keeps only in-frame clones here, not all; method: immunoSEQ multiplex PCR. In the table there are some 150,000 clones, 65% to 85% of which are singletons. V was clipped by 4 bases and J by 4 bases; unmatched bases: 5. The CDR3 has 14 amino acids. The germline V gene encodes CDR1 SGHRS and CDR2 YFSETQ. Study-level findings and limits: In vitro checks showed that a few CMV-associated chains really do target CMV antigens. Data from an earlier analysis indicated that most TCR beta V segments were productive either about 87% or about 30% of the time.

This clone is a singleton in its sample. Its antigen remains unidentified. This TCR came from a man aged 55 to 70 in good health and CMV-seronegative. The sample was PBMCs. The chain combines TRBV5-1 with TRBJ1-5; 7 nucleotides line up with TRBD1. CDR3 in DNA: TGCGCCAGCAGCCGAGGGGGCGAGAATCAGCCCCAGCATTTT. Its protein product is CASSRGGENQPQHF.